The 31 T cell receptor beta chains listed next were all sequenced from one sample in a study of T-cell memory formation after mild COVID-19. TCRdb reprocessed the 5' RACE reads via MiXCR and lists one record per CDR3 protein. The data show tens of thousands of distinct CDR3 sequences, 16% seen once. The specimen was PBMCs or a T cell subset sorted from them (not recorded which). These receptors were obtained from an adult woman who had mild COVID-19 (a few samples of this study predate the infection). Cell type and time point are not known.

This clonotype turned up a few times. The J gene is TRBJ2-3, the V gene TRBV6-5; 7 bases are a match to TRBD2. Germline V CDR1 and CDR2: MNHEY, SVGAGI. The CDR3 is made up of 16 amino acids. V lost 0 bases to trimming and J lost 2 bases; unmatched junction nucleotides: 5. The CDR3 sequence: CASSYSEAGVTDTQYF. The DNA of the CDR3 is TGTGCCAGCAGTTACTCGGAGGCGGGAGTCACAGATACGCAGTATTTT.

This chain uses TRBV29-1 with TRBJ1-2, with D perhaps matching TRBD1 (5 bases). Germline values: CDR1 SQVTM, CDR2 ANQGSEA. Trimming removed 3 bases from V and 8 bases from J, with 10 bases in between. The CDR3 is 11 amino acids. The CDR3 coding sequence is TGCAGCGTTGATCAGGGAGAGGGCTACACCTTC. This codes for CSVDQGEGYTF.

The chain has TRBV29-1 and TRBJ2-3; D may be TRBD1 (5 bases). This CDR3 is built from 15 residues. V shed 3 bases and J shed 2 bases, with 15 bases lying between them. Germline CDR1 and CDR2: SQVTM and ANQGSEA. CDR3 DNA: TGCAGCGTTGATGGGGCTTTACAGTACACAGATACGCAGTATTTT. As protein: CSVDGALQYTDTQYF.

This clonotype appeared a few times. The CDR3 DNA reads TGTGCCAGCAGCTCATTCTATAGCGGGGTTGGGTACAATGAGCAGTTCTTC. Translating gives CASSSFYSGVGYNEQFF. The chain uses TRBV5-4 and TRBJ2-1; 8 bases match TRBD2. Germline-derived CDR1 and CDR2 are SGHNT and YYREEE (reference sequence). The ends lost 3 bases at V and 4 bases at J; junction bases unmatched: 12. This CDR3 has 17 residues.

Concerning this clonotype: One end of the junction varies from germline; a read error may be responsible. The chain has TRBV9 and TRBJ2-4; 9 nucleotides agree with TRBD1. CDR1 and CDR2 (germline): SGDLS, YYNGEE. There are 20 residues in the CDR3. The CDR3 protein is CAISAPKPPGQGGAKNIQYF. In nucleotides, the CDR3 is TGTGCCATCAGCGCACCGAAACCTCCGGGACAGGGAGGGGCCAAAAACATTCAGTACTTC.

The sample holds many counts of this clonotype. The chain uses TRBV14 and TRBJ2-2; 8 bases match TRBD1. Unmatched junction bases numbered 2, after V lost 1 base and J lost 1 base. Germline lookup yields CDR1 SGHDN and CDR2 FVKESK. The CDR3 is 16 amino acids. CDR3 residues: CASSQVGTGNTGELFF. Written as DNA, the CDR3 is TGTGCCAGCAGCCAAGTTGGGACAGGGAACACCGGGGAGCTGTTTTTT.

There are a few counts of this clonotype. CDR3 region: CSVEDSIGDYEQYF. The DNA for the CDR3 is TGCAGCGTTGAAGATAGTATCGGAGACTACGAGCAGTACTTC. The chain carries TRBV29-1 and TRBJ2-7; D is ambiguous. The germline V gene encodes CDR1 SQVTM and CDR2 ANQGSEA. This CDR3 has 14 amino acids. Trimming shortened V by 0 bases and J by 3 bases, and 12 bases separated the two germline ends.

The chain links TRBV12-3 or TRBV12-4 to TRBJ1-1; the D is unclear. The CDR3 runs to 14 residues. The V end lost 2 bases, the J end lost 6 bases, and 13 bases lay between the germline ends. DNA of the CDR3: TGTGCCAGCAGTTTATTGGCGGACGTCTCTGAAGCTTTCTTT. It translates to CASSLLADVSEAFF.

The chain has TRBV29-1 and TRBJ2-1; the match to TRBD2 covers 12 bases. CDR1 is SQVTM and CDR2 is ANQGSEA in the germline V gene. V gave up 7 bases and J gave up 6 bases; unmatched junction bases: 7. The CDR3 consists of 14 residues. For the CDR3, the DNA is TGCAGCGCTCCCGGACTAGCGGGATTCAATGAGCAGTTCTTC. It encodes CSAPGLAGFNEQFF.

This clonotype turned up a few times. The V call is TRBV7-9, the J call TRBJ1-1, with D hard to call. V was pared by 6 bases and J by 0 bases, with 8 bases between. The germline gives CDR1 SEHNR, CDR2 FQNEAQ (reference sequence). This CDR3 is 13 amino acids long. The CDR3 is CASSRTVNTEAFF. The CDR3 DNA reads TGTGCCAGCAGTCGAACAGTGAACACTGAAGCTTTCTTT.

This clonotype appeared many times. This rearrangement joins TRBV6-2 or TRBV6-3 to TRBJ2-5; unclear D gene. V was cut by 5 bases and J by 2 bases, with 0 bases left in between. The CDR3 is 10 residues long. Germline CDR1 reads MNHEY; CDR2 reads SVGEGT. CDR3 protein: CASSQETQYF. CDR3 in DNA: TGTGCCAGCAGTCAAGAGACCCAGTACTTC.

The chain is built from TRBV4-1 and TRBJ1-3; D is unclear. V gave up 3 bases and J gave up 4 bases, with 13 bases separating them. Germline values: CDR1 MGHRA, CDR2 YSYEKL. CDR3 size: 15 residues. CDR3 nucleotides: TGCGCCAGCAGCCATTCCCCCGGGCAGGGAAACACCATATATTTT. Its protein product is CASSHSPGQGNTIYF.

The chain has TRBV12-3 or TRBV12-4 and TRBJ1-2; no reliable D call. The CDR3 is 15 amino acids. V lost 3 bases to trimming and J lost 0 bases, with 11 bases between them. CDR3 nucleotides: TGTGCCAGCAGTTTGGCAGACACCCCTAACTATGGCTACACCTTC. This encodes CASSLADTPNYGYTF.

This clonotype showed up many times. This rearrangement joins TRBV20-1 to TRBJ2-2; TRBD2 agrees at 8 bases. V shed 5 bases and J 1 base; nucleotides not matched to a gene: 15. The CDR3 spans 18 residues. CDR1 and CDR2 (germline): DFQATT, SNEGSKA (reference sequence). This chain's CDR3 is CSAFRQTAGGLNTGELFF. The CDR3, as DNA: TGCAGTGCTTTCAGACAGACGGCGGGAGGTCTGAACACCGGGGAGCTGTTTTTT.

This clonotype has a single count. The chain combines TRBV27 with TRBJ2-7; TRBD1 matches at 7 bases. CDR3 length: 13 amino acids. Germline V gene sequence: CDR1 MNHEY, CDR2 SMNVEV (reference sequence). The junction had 6 bases not matched to a gene; V was cut back by 3 bases and J by 7 bases. The CDR3 DNA reads as TGTGCCAGCAGTTTCTCGGGACAGCGAGAGCAGTACTTC. Translating gives CASSFSGQREQYF.

This clonotype was observed a few times. The chain recombines TRBV9 with TRBJ2-7, with a weak D call TRBD2 (6 bases). This CDR3 is 14 amino acids long. Germline V CDR1 and CDR2: SGDLS, YYNGEE. The V and J ends lost 3 bases and 5 bases respectively, with 15 bases between them. The CDR3 is CASSAVGGIDEQYF. The CDR3 coding sequence is TGTGCCAGCAGCGCGGTGGGGGGAATAGACGAGCAGTACTTC.

Only a few counts were recorded for this clonotype. The V gene is TRBV6-4, the J gene TRBJ2-1, with D perhaps matching TRBD1 (7 bases). V was trimmed by 0 bases and J by 8 bases, leaving 14 bases between them. The CDR3 has 15 residues. Germline loops: CDR1 MRHNA, CDR2 SNTAGT. CDR3 DNA: TGTGCCAGCAGTGACTCGCAGGGGGGTAGCGATGAGCAGTTCTTC. Protein sequence: CASSDSQGGSDEQFF.

CDR3 DNA: TGTGCCAGCAGCTCTGGTCCGCCCACCGGGGAGCTGTTTTTT. It codes for CASSSGPPTGELFF. The chain couples TRBV7-9 to TRBJ2-2; D is ambiguous. This CDR3 spans 14 amino acids. V was clipped by 4 bases and J by 4 bases, with 10 bases between them. The germline V gene encodes CDR1 SEHNR and CDR2 FQNEAQ (reference sequence).

V and J are TRBV20-1 and TRBJ2-7, with 15 positions matching TRBD2. The V gene end was trimmed by 4 bases and the J gene end by 2 bases; junction bases not matched to a gene: 6. This CDR3 has 16 residues. Germline V gives CDR1 DFQATT, CDR2 SNEGSKA (reference sequence). CDR3 sequence reads: CSATLGTSGRTYEQYF. The CDR3 coding sequence is TGCAGTGCTACCCTCGGGACTAGCGGGAGGACCTACGAGCAGTACTTC.

This clonotype was observed many times. This rearrangement joins TRBV12-3 or TRBV12-4 to TRBJ2-7; D is ambiguous. CDR3 size: 13 residues. With 6 bases removed from V and 0 bases from J, the gap between germline ends came to 9 bases. The CDR3 reads CASSPEDSYEQYF. The CDR3, as DNA: TGTGCCAGCAGCCCCGAGGACTCCTACGAGCAGTACTTC.

V usage is TRBV29-1 and J usage is TRBJ1-1; TRBD1 might be the D (6 bases). The CDR3 is made up of 13 amino acids. Germline lookup yields CDR1 SQVTM and CDR2 ANQGSEA. The germline V and J ends were trimmed by 7 bases and 3 bases, with 15 bases remaining between them. CDR3 in DNA: TGCAGCGAGAACGGGGGGCTGGACACTGAAGCTTTCTTT. Translated: CSENGGLDTEAFF. Supplemented by reference TRBV29-1 and TRBJ1-1, the full variable domain reads SAVISQKPSRDICQRGTSLTIQCQVDSQVTMMFWYRQQPGQSLTLIATANQGSEATYESGFVIDKFPISRPNLTFSTLTVSNMSPEDSSIYLCSENGGLDTEAFFGQGTRLTVV.

The V gene is TRBV5-1, the J gene TRBJ2-3; the match to TRBD2 covers 8 bases. This CDR3 is built from 18 residues. Germline CDR1 reads SGHRS; CDR2 reads YFSETQ. The V and J ends lost 1 base and 0 bases, in that order; junction bases with no gene match: 10. The DNA of the CDR3 is TGCGCCAGCAGCTTGTTAGCGGGACCAGACTACAGCACAGATACGCAGTATTTT. Translation: CASSLLAGPDYSTDTQYF.

V and J are TRBV27 and TRBJ2-7; a weak D match, TRBD2 (6 bases). The ends were cut back, 2 bases at V and 3 bases at J, with 8 bases in the middle. The CDR3 runs to 13 residues. Germline V gene data show CDR1 as MNHEY and CDR2 as SMNVEV (reference sequence). This CDR3 reads CASSLRRDYEQYF. The DNA of the CDR3 is TGTGCCAGCAGTTTACGGCGGGACTACGAGCAGTACTTC.

A few counts support this clonotype. The rearrangement links TRBV5-4 to TRBJ1-6, with unresolved D. The CDR3 runs to 17 residues. Germline CDR1 is SGHNT and CDR2 is YYREEE (reference sequence). V gave up 4 bases and J gave up 0 bases, with 14 bases separating them. The CDR3 spells CASSPRTESSYNSPLHF. In DNA, the CDR3 is TGTGCCAGCAGCCCGAGGACGGAGAGCTCCTATAATTCACCCCTCCACTTT. The full variable domain, rest sourced from reference TRBV5-4 and TRBJ1-6, is ETGVTQSPTHLIKTRGQQVTLRCSSQSGHNTVSWYQQALGQGPQFIFQYYREEENGRGNFPPRFSGLQFPNYSSELNVNALELDDSALYLCASSPRTESSYNSPLHFGNGTRLTVT.

The chain combines TRBV15 with TRBJ2-2; unclear D gene. Germline V lookup: CDR1 LNHNV, CDR2 YYDKDF (reference sequence). The V end was cut by 3 bases, the J end by 2 bases, with 7 bases between. This CDR3 spans 14 amino acids. CDR3 protein: CATSRDRNTGELFF. The CDR3 nucleotides read TGTGCCACCAGCAGGGACCGAAACACCGGGGAGCTGTTTTTT.

V is TRBV12-3 or TRBV12-4 and J is TRBJ2-2; 11 positions match TRBD2. V lost 7 bases and J lost 1; bases outside the gene matches: 11. The CDR3 is made up of 18 amino acids. CDR3 loop: CASTKLGTSGGNTGELFF. CDR3 bases: TGTGCCAGCACCAAACTCGGAACTAGCGGGGGGAACACCGGGGAGCTGTTTTTT.

This clonotype was found a few times. The CDR3: CASSSTLNEQYF. The CDR3 DNA sequence: TGCGCCAGCAGCTCGACTCTCAACGAGCAGTACTTC. The rearrangement links TRBV4-1 to TRBJ2-7; D uncertain. Germline-derived CDR1 and CDR2 are MGHRA and YSYEKL. This CDR3 region has 12 residues. V was clipped by 5 bases and J by 5 bases, with 10 bases between them.

This clonotype is medium-sized within its sample. CDR3 residues: CASSSTGWGTEAFF. The CDR3 nucleotides are TGTGCCAGCAGTTCTACAGGGTGGGGCACTGAAGCTTTCTTT. The chain has TRBV12-3 or TRBV12-4 and TRBJ1-1, with D possibly matching TRBD1 (6 bases). The CDR3 contains 14 residues. V was pared by 4 bases and J by 4 bases, with 13 bases between.

V and J are TRBV7-6 and TRBJ2-1; D gene unclear. Trimming removed 5 bases at V and 8 bases at J, with 13 bases between. Germline V CDR1 and CDR2: SGHVS, FNYEAQ. CDR3 length: 13 amino acids. For the CDR3, the DNA is TGTGCCAGCAGCCTAAGCCCTGTAGATGAGCAGTTCTTC. Translating it yields CASSLSPVDEQFF.

The V gene is TRBV28, the J gene TRBJ2-1; 12 bases map to TRBD2. The V gene's germline CDR1 is MDHEN and CDR2 SYDVKM. The CDR3 contains 21 residues. V lost 6 bases, J lost 5 bases, and 23 bases stayed unmatched. CDR3 nucleotides: TGTGCCAGCAGACCCCTGCTAGCGGGAGGGCCCTCGTTCAGATGGGACAATGAGCAGTTCTTC. This encodes CASRPLLAGGPSFRWDNEQFF.

The table lists this clonotype with a few counts. This chain connects TRBV7-6 to TRBJ2-2; 12 bases are shared with TRBD2. In germline, CDR1 is SGHVS, CDR2 FNYEAQ. CDR3 length: 17 amino acids. Germline trimming cut 1 base from V and 1 base from J; bases unmatched to any gene: 1. The CDR3, as DNA: TGTGCCAGCAGCTTAGGGACTAGCGGGGAGAACACCGGGGAGCTGTTTTTT. Protein sequence: CASSLGTSGENTGELFF.